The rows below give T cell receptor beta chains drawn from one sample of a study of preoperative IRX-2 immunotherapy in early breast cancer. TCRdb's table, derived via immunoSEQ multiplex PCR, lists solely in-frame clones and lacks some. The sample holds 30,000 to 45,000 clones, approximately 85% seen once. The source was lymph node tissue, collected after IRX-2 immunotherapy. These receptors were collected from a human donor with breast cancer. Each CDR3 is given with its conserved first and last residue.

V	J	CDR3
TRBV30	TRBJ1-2	CAWSVGALIFYGYTF
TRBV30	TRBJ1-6	CASTDRGHSPLHF
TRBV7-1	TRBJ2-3	CASSWTGERGTQYF
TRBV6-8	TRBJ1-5	CASSLRTPTNQPQHF
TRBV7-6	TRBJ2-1	CASSLRAGVDNEQFF
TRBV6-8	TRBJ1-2	CAVSGTGSTGYGYTF
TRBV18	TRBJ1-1	CASSGGGRNSPEAFF
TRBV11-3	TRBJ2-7	CASSFLSGGLYEQYF
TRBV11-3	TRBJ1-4	CASSLGGARRGEKLFF
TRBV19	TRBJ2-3	CASSIGSGGRTDTQYF
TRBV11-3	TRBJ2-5	CASSQGGYGEERETQYF
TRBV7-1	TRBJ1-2	CASSFGQKDGYTF
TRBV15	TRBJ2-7	CATSRDYAEYEQYF
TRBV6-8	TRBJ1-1	CAGQDTPNTEAFF
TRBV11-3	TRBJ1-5	CASFVQGVGSNQPQHF
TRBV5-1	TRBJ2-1	CASSLGLARIELNEQFF
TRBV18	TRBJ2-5	CASSPLADSPETQYF
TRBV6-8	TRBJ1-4	CASSYKGAVVEKLFF
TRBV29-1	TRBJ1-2	CSVAETGYGSGYTF
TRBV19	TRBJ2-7	CASSKGSGGGVYEQYF
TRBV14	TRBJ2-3	CASSQAPWRGHLGTQYF
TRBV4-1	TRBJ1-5	CASSQDHRDENQPQHF
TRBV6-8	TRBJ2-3	CAIGAGGGTDTQYF
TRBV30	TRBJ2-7	CAWSPGTGPTYEQYF
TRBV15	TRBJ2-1	CATSRDYLQVEQFF
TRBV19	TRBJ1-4	CASSLQTNEKLFF
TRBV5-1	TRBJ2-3	CASSFPTADDTQYF
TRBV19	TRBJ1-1	CASRQNTEAFF
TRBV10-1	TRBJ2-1	CASSIGHNEQFF
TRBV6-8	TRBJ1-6	CASSFLAPSLAGNSPLHF
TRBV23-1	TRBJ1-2	CASSHPNGRNNYGYTF
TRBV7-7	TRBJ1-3	CASSPGRPASSGNTIYF
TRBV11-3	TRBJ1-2	CASSQGTGENNYGYTF
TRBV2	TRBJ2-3	CASSEGLAGGNPDTQYF
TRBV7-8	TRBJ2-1	CASSLGIYNEQFF
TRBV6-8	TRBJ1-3	CASRPGQGYDTIYF
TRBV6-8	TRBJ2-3	CASSDSRDVGTDTQYF
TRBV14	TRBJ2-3	CASSQVTGGADTQYF
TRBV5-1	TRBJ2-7	CASSPMPGPLLSYEQYF
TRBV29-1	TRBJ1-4	CSVQRDQRNEKLFF
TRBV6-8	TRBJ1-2	CASSLSWTGENYGYTF
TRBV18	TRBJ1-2	CASSPDVNYGYTF
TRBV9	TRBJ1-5	CASNPDGNQPQHF